A selection of T cell receptor beta chains follows, all from one sample in a study of CD8 T cells in Susac syndrome. TCRdb reanalysed the immunoSEQ multiplex PCR reads using MiXCR and keeps one entry per CDR3 protein. The sample lists around 280,000 distinct CDR3 sequences, about 90% occurring once. The source material was CD4+ T cells from PBMCs. These receptor sequences come from a human donor with multiple sclerosis. Both conserved end residues are part of each CDR3. D genes are given only for firm matches. Not every row has a clone size; where given, it reads once, few, many or a size class.

.,TRBJ1-2,TRBV29-1,.,TGCAGCGCCGGGCCAGAGGGGAGCTACACCTTC,CSAGPEGSYTF
once,TRBJ2-6,TRBV5-6,.,TGTGCCAGCAGCTTGAGGAGGGGCGTTTCTGGGGCCAACGTCCTGACTTTC,CASSLRRGVSGANVLTF
.,TRBJ1-6,TRBV19,.,TGTGCCAGTAGTACCCAACCGGGATTCGACTATTCACCCCTCCACTTT,CASSTQPGFDYSPLHF
.,TRBJ2-3,TRBV6-1,TRBD2,TGTGCCAGCAGAGGCCCCAGCGGGGGCCGACCAGATACGCAGTATTTT,CASRGPSGGRPDTQYF
.,TRBJ1-1,TRBV19,.,TGTGCCAGTAGTCGAAATTCTGGGGGATGGGACACTGAAGCTTTCTTT,CASSRNSGGWDTEAFF
.,TRBJ1-2,TRBV12-3/TRBV12-4,.,TGTGCCAGCAGTTTACGGGCGGGGGGCGCCGGTGGCTACACCTTC,CASSLRAGGAGGYTF
.,TRBJ2-5,TRBV5-4,.,TGTGCCAGCAGCCAGTTAGAGACCCAGTACTTC,CASSQLETQYF
.,TRBJ2-1,TRBV5-4,TRBD2,TGTGCCAGCAGCTTGGGGACTAGCGGGGTCAACAATGAGCAGTTCTTC,CASSLGTSGVNNEQFF
.,TRBJ1-3,TRBV9,.,TGTGCCAGCAGCCAGGCCGGGGCTGGAAACACCATATATTTT,CASSQAGAGNTIYF
.,TRBJ1-2,TRBV5-1,.,TGCGCCAGCAGCTTGGGGTTAGGCTATGGCTACACCTTC,CASSLGLGYGYTF
.,TRBJ1-6,TRBV19,.,TGTGCCAGTAGTTGGAGAGGAGGGAATAATTCACCCCTCCACTTT,CASSWRGGNNSPLHF
.,TRBJ1-1,TRBV19,.,TGTGCCAGTAGTAGGACGGGAATGAACACTGAAGCTTTCTTT,CASSRTGMNTEAFF
.,TRBJ1-4,TRBV7-2,.,TGTGCCAGCAGCTTAGTTGGGCCTAGGGGTGAAAAACTGTTTTTT,CASSLVGPRGEKLFF
.,TRBJ1-5,TRBV12-3/TRBV12-4,TRBD1,TGTGCCAGCAGTCCCGCCGGGACAGGGAGGGATCAGCCCCAGCATTTT,CASSPAGTGRDQPQHF
.,TRBJ1-1,TRBV6-5,.,TGTGCCAGCAGTGGGCAGGGACCCACCACTGAAGCTTTCTTT,CASSGQGPTTEAFF
.,TRBJ2-5,TRBV12-3/TRBV12-4,.,TGTGCCAGCAGAGACACGAGACGAGGGAGAGAGACCCAGTACTTC,CASRDTRRGRETQYF
.,TRBJ2-2,TRBV6-1,.,TGTGCCAGCAGTGACATAGGGGCTACCGGGGAGCTGTTTTTT,CASSDIGATGELFF
.,TRBJ2-7,TRBV20-1,TRBD2,TGCAGTGCGCAGAAGACTAGCGGGAGTTACGAGCAGTACTTC,CSAQKTSGSYEQYF
.,TRBJ1-2,TRBV3-1,.,TGTGCCAGCAGCCAAAAGACCAGAAACTATGGCTACACCTTC,CASSQKTRNYGYTF
.,TRBJ2-3,TRBV4-3,.,TGCGCCAGCAGCCCCCGAATCGCCGGGATACCCACAGATACGCAGTATTTT,CASSPRIAGIPTDTQYF
.,TRBJ2-1,TRBV20-1,TRBD2,TGCAGTGCTAGTCCGGGACTAGATGGGTATGAGCAGTTCTTC,CSASPGLDGYEQFF
.,TRBJ1-5,TRBV30,.,TGTGCCTGGGGTGGTTCAGACAATCAGCCCCAGCATTTT,CAWGGSDNQPQHF
.,TRBJ1-1,TRBV30,.,TGTGCCTGGAGTGGAACAGGGAGAGCTTTCTTT,CAWSGTGRAFF
once,TRBJ2-4,TRBV11-2,.,TGTGCCAGCAGCCCACTCACGGGCAGGGGCATTCAGTACTTC,CASSPLTGRGIQYF
.,TRBJ1-2,TRBV7-9,TRBD1,TGTGCCAGCAGCCCTAGGGGAGCAGGGGGCGAGGGCTACACCTTC,CASSPRGAGGEGYTF
.,TRBJ2-1,TRBV12-3/TRBV12-4,TRBD2,TGTGCCAGCAGTTTAGCACTAGCGGCCTACAATGAGCAGTTCTTC,CASSLALAAYNEQFF
.,TRBJ2-1,TRBV7-2,TRBD2,TGTGCCAGCAGCTCCTCTAGCGGGAGCTGGAATGAGCAGTTCTTC,CASSSSSGSWNEQFF
.,TRBJ2-2,TRBV18,.,TGTGCCAGCTCTTATCGCGCCGGGGAGCTGTTTTTT,CASSYRAGELFF
.,TRBJ2-7,TRBV7-9,.,TGTGCCAGCAGCCCCCGTTCAGGGGAGGCCTACGAGCAGTACTTC,CASSPRSGEAYEQYF